The 22 T cell receptor beta chains presented below share a single source sample, sequenced in a study of blood T cell repertoires in COVID-19 (dated by TCRdb to the early 2020s). Library construction relied on the immunoSEQ multiplex PCR assay. In TCRdb, the immuneACCESS table is reduced to in-frame sequences with V and J assigned. These tables do not hold every clone; where another copy was compared, an unresolved V gene accounts for under half, and the others remain unexplained. This sample holds under 200,000 clones; around 87% were observed only once. The ten biggest clones cover 2% to 3% of the sample. Sequencing input: peripheral blood. The receptors were gathered from a woman of 80 years or more with COVID-19, enrolled during active disease.

The V call is TRBV5-6, the J call TRBJ2-2, with 8 bases fitting TRBD1. The CDR3 covers 14 residues. The V segment lost 9 bases and the J segment 4 bases; nucleotides outside the gene matches: 8. Germline V gene lookup returns CDR1 SGHDT and CDR2 YYEEEE. The CDR3 nucleotides read TGTGCCACCGAGTTCAGGGGGCGCACCGGGGAGCTGTTTTTT. This translates into CATEFRGRTGELFF.

The chain's CDR3 is CASSPRTRLTDTQYF. The CDR3 nucleotides read TGTGCCAGCAGCCCAAGGACTAGGCTCACAGATACGCAGTATTTT. The chain carries TRBV7-8 and TRBJ2-3; 7 bases line up with TRBD2. The CDR3 covers 15 residues. Germline lookup yields CDR1 SGHVS and CDR2 FQNEAQ. V was clipped by 5 bases and J by 2 bases; unmatched bases: 7.

In this sample, this clone turned up a few times. This rearrangement joins TRBV5-6 to TRBJ2-7; 7 bases match TRBD1. The CDR3 is made up of 12 amino acids. V lost 5 bases, J lost 6 bases, and 5 bases stayed unmatched. The germline CDR1 and CDR2 sequences are SGHDT and YYEEEE. The CDR3 DNA sequence: TGTGCCAGCAGTTACAGGGGCCGCGAGCAGTACTTC. This translates into CASSYRGREQYF.

This clone was seen only a few times. The rearrangement joins TRBV4-3 to TRBJ1-3; no firm D call. V was shortened by 2 bases and J by 2 bases, with 10 bases between the two germline ends. The CDR3 consists of 15 residues. Looked up from germline, CDR1 is LGHNA and CDR2 is YSLEER. The CDR3 nucleotides are TGCGCCAGCAGCCAATTTGCACAGACTGGAAACACCATATATTTT. Encoded protein: CASSQFAQTGNTIYF.

The chain couples TRBV28 to TRBJ1-3, with TRBD1 matching 10 bases. V gave up 5 bases and J gave up 4 bases; unmatched junction bases: 5. The CDR3 covers 15 residues. Germline V CDR1 and CDR2: MDHEN, SYDVKM. CDR3: CASSKDRGVGNTIYF. CDR3 coding DNA: TGTGCCAGCAGTAAGGACAGGGGGGTAGGAAACACCATATATTTT. The entire variable domain, with the rest obtained from reference TRBV28 and TRBJ1-3, is as follows: DVKVTQSSRYLVKRTGEKVFLECVQDMDHENMFWYRQDPGLGLRLIYFSYDVKMKEKGDIPEGYSVSREKKERFSLILESASTNQTSMYLCASSKDRGVGNTIYFGEGSWLTVV.

The chain uses TRBV7-4 and TRBJ1-2; no firm D call. The CDR3 runs to 11 residues. Germline CDR1 reads SGHVT; CDR2 reads SQSDAQ. V dropped 2 bases and J dropped 8 bases, with 6 bases sitting between them. In nucleotides, the CDR3 is TGTGCCAGCAGCTTACCCGGGGGCTACACCTTC. Its translation is CASSLPGGYTF. The full variable domain, completed using reference TRBV7-4 and TRBJ1-2, is GAGVSQSPRYKVAKRGRDVALRCDSISGHVTLYWYRQTLGQGSEVLTYSQSDAQRDKSGRPSGRFSAERPERSVSTLKIQRTEQGDSAVYLCASSLPGGYTFGSGTRLTVV.

This chain connects TRBV27 to TRBJ1-5, with D maybe TRBD1 (5 bases). The CDR3 runs to 14 residues. V dropped 5 bases and J dropped 5 bases, with 13 bases sitting between them. CDR1 MNHEY and CDR2 SMNVEV come from the germline V gene (reference sequence). This CDR3 reads CASSPYDSYQPQHF. CDR3 bases: TGTGCCAGCAGTCCGTATGACAGTTATCAGCCCCAGCATTTT.

In this sample, this clone turned up a few times. The chain couples TRBV4-2 to TRBJ2-5; 14 positions match TRBD2. With V trimmed by 4 bases and J by 4 bases, 8 bases remained unmatched. CDR3 length: 17 amino acids. The germline V gene has CDR1 LGHNA and CDR2 YNFKEQ. The CDR3 is CASSLGLAGAIGETQYF. As DNA, the CDR3 is TGTGCCAGCAGCCTGGGACTAGCGGGAGCGATAGGAGAGACCCAGTACTTC.

This chain links TRBV11-3 with TRBJ2-5; 7 positions agree with TRBD2. Germline CDR1 reads SGHNT; CDR2 reads YENEEA. V shed 4 bases and J 4 bases; nucleotides not matched to a gene: 9. The CDR3 has 15 amino acids. The CDR3 reads CASSSGGGGPETQYF. CDR3 nucleotide sequence: TGTGCCAGCAGCTCGGGCGGGGGAGGGCCAGAGACCCAGTACTTC.

This clone occurred a few times. This sequence joins TRBV6-5 and TRBJ1-3, with D possibly being TRBD1 (5 bases). CDR1 and CDR2 from the germline V gene are MNHEY and SVGAGI. Trimming stripped 4 bases from V and 2 bases from J, with 9 bases between. CDR3 size: 14 residues. CDR3 region: CASSFGGTGNTIYF. Here the CDR3 DNA reads TGTGCCAGCAGTTTCGGGGGAACTGGAAACACCATATATTTT.

The V call is TRBV9, the J call TRBJ2-7; 7 positions agree with TRBD1. The CDR3 is 16 residues long. The germline gives CDR1 SGDLS, CDR2 YYNGEE. V lost 0 bases to trimming and J lost 6 bases; unmatched junction nucleotides: 12. In DNA, the CDR3 is TGTGCCAGCAGCGTAGGAGGGACAGCCCGGGGCCTCGAGCAGTACTTC. This encodes CASSVGGTARGLEQYF.

V and J are TRBV28 and TRBJ2-7; TRBD2 aligns across 16 bases. Germline V gene lookup returns CDR1 MDHEN and CDR2 SYDVKM. Losses at the gene ends were 8 bases for V and 1 base for J; bases not matched to a gene: 8. This CDR3 is built from 17 residues. CDR3 DNA sequence: TGTGCCAGCCGGCGGGGACTAGCGGGAGGGCTATCCTACGAGCAGTACTTC. Translated: CASRRGLAGGLSYEQYF.

V is TRBV3-1 (or the pseudogene TRBV3-2) and J is TRBJ1-1, with D unclear. V dropped 4 bases and J dropped 2 bases, with 5 bases sitting between them. CDR3 length equals 12 residues. CDR1 LGHDT and CDR2 YNNKEL come from the germline V gene (reference sequence). CDR3 in DNA: TGTGCCAGCAGCCTACAAAACACTGAAGCTTTCTTT. Protein product: CASSLQNTEAFF.

The chain uses TRBV9 and TRBJ1-2; the match to TRBD1 covers 9 bases. J lost 7 bases, V lost 4 bases, and 11 bases had no gene match. Germline CDR1 reads SGDLS; CDR2 reads YYNGEE. The CDR3 runs 15 residues. Here the CDR3 DNA reads TGTGCCAGCAGCCCACGCGGGACAGGGTATATTGGCTACACCTTC. This gives the protein CASSPRGTGYIGYTF.

The V call is TRBV28, the J call TRBJ2-3; a weak D match, TRBD2 (5 bases). V lost 9 bases and J lost 6, with 22 bases in between. Germline V gene data show CDR1 as MDHEN and CDR2 as SYDVKM. The CDR3 covers 15 residues. CDR3 nucleotide sequence: TGTGCCAGTCCAAAGTCCCGGACTGCTCTGGATACGCAGTATTTT. Translated, it gives CASPKSRTALDTQYF.

V gene TRBV3-1 (or the pseudogene TRBV3-2) combines with J gene TRBJ1-1; D is undetermined. The germline V and J ends were trimmed by 3 bases and 1 base, with 6 bases remaining between them. CDR1 is LGHDT, CDR2 YNNKEL, per germline (reference sequence). The CDR3 contains 13 residues. The CDR3 bases are TGTGCCAGCAGCCATTTCCAGAACACTGAAGCTTTCTTT. This gives the protein CASSHFQNTEAFF.

The chain uses TRBV28 and TRBJ2-7; TRBD2 might be the D (5 bases). This CDR3 comprises 17 residues. V was cut by 4 bases and J by 3 bases, with 22 bases left in between. The V gene's germline CDR1 is MDHEN and CDR2 SYDVKM. CDR3 residues: CASSSPLPTMRNYEQYF. The CDR3 region has the DNA TGTGCCAGCAGTTCCCCCCTCCCGACTATGCGGAACTACGAGCAGTACTTC.

This chain uses TRBV19 with TRBJ2-7; 12 bases fit TRBD1. V dropped 1 base and J dropped 6; count of bases not matched to a gene: 4. The germline CDR1 and CDR2 sequences are LNHDA and SQIVND (reference sequence). The CDR3 contains 15 residues. As DNA, the CDR3 is TGTGCCAGTAGTATAGGGGGGACAGGGGGCGGCGAGCAGTACTTC. Its translation: CASSIGGTGGGEQYF.

This clone was seen once. The V and J genes are TRBV5-6 and TRBJ1-3; possible D gene TRBD1, 6 bases. The germline gives CDR1 SGHDT, CDR2 YYEEEE. V lost 5 bases and J lost 2, with 14 bases in between. The CDR3 has 15 amino acids. The CDR3 reads CASRKRGGTGNTIYF. The CDR3 region has the DNA TGTGCCAGCAGAAAGAGAGGGGGAACTGGAAACACCATATATTTT.

The chain combines TRBV3-1 (or the pseudogene TRBV3-2) with TRBJ2-1, with a weak D call TRBD1 (6 bases). The CDR3 has 12 amino acids. The V end lost 3 bases, the J end lost 7 bases, and 7 bases lay between the germline ends. CDR1 is LGHDT, CDR2 YNNKEL, per germline (reference sequence). In nucleotides, the CDR3 is TGTGCCAGCAGCCAGCAGGGGAATGAGCAGTTCTTC. It is translated as CASSQQGNEQFF.

This clone came up a few times. The chain has TRBV5-4 and TRBJ2-7, with 7 bases lining up with TRBD2. This CDR3 spans 15 amino acids. The ends lost 0 bases at V and 3 bases at J; junction bases unmatched: 6. The V gene's germline CDR1 is SGHNT and CDR2 YYREEE (reference sequence). Here the CDR3 DNA reads TGTGCCAGCAGCTTGGAACCGGGAGGCAGCTACGAGCAGTACTTC. Its protein product is CASSLEPGGSYEQYF. Complete variable domain (other parts from reference TRBV5-4 and TRBJ2-7): ETGVTQSPTHLIKTRGQQVTLRCSSQSGHNTVSWYQQALGQGPQFIFQYYREEENGRGNFPPRFSGLQFPNYSSELNVNALELDDSALYLCASSLEPGGSYEQYFGPGTRLTVT.

This sequence joins TRBV5-6 and TRBJ2-7; 8 bases are a match to TRBD1. The CDR3 is 15 amino acids. From germline, CDR1 is SGHDT and CDR2 YYEEEE. V shed 2 bases, J shed 3 bases, and the junction held 7 bases outside the gene matches. The CDR3 coding sequence is TGTGCCAGCAGCTTACGGACAGGGAATCTCTACGAGCAGTACTTC. Translation gives CASSLRTGNLYEQYF.